The TCR beta chain described here comes from a study of cytomegalovirus exposure and HLA in healthy donors. Broader study findings: Accurate predictions that matched the HLA-A and HLA-B alleles of most subjects were reportedly made from TCR beta sequences.

Concerning this clone: The antigen remains unidentified.

Per germline, CDR1 SGHDT and CDR2 YYEEEE. The CDR3 extends over 13 amino acids. Deletions cut 1 base from V and 3 bases from J, with 8 bases between. With 60 Vbeta and 13 Jbeta primers, the PCR was carried out. Profiling relied on immunoSEQ multiplex PCR, and the TCRdb table lists in-frame clones only, not all of them. The sample shows some 100,000 clones, 75% of them seen only once. The chain links TRBV5-6 to TRBJ2-7; D not certain. Sequencing input: PBMCs. The clonotype was recovered from a male donor in good health and CMV-seropositive. The CDR3 DNA is TGTGCCAGCAGCTTGCTGCGAGACTACGAGCAGTACTTC. Translated, it gives CASSLLRDYEQYF.